Detailed here is one TCR beta chain. As yet, its antigen is unknown. The data are from a study of radiation and T cells in renal cell carcinoma. Time point in this sample: blood 2 weeks post-SBRT. Treatment given: 15 Gy SBRT to primary tumor, nephrectomy 4 weeks later. Findings and limits, study-wide: From baseline, blood top tumor clonotypes peaked at 2 weeks post-radiation. No pretreatment tumor biopsies were available for baseline clonotypes.

Germline-derived CDR1 and CDR2 are SGHDT and YYEEEE. Trimming took 4 bases from V and 5 from J, leaving 19 bases between them. This CDR3 region has 15 residues. TCRdb keeps only in-frame clones here, not all; method: immunoSEQ multiplex PCR. Of approximately 79,000 clones listed, roughly 80% were seen once; the top ten hold approximately 5%. This TCR was sampled from a man in his sixties with renal cell carcinoma. Sequencing was performed on blood, taken from a patient whose treatment included radiotherapy and nephrectomy. The chain couples TRBV5-6 to TRBJ2-7, with D perhaps given as TRBD1 or TRBD2 (5 bases each). Here the CDR3 reads CASSLTGTSVNEQYF. DNA of the CDR3: TGTGCCAGCAGCCTCACCGGGACGTCGGTTAACGAGCAGTACTTC.